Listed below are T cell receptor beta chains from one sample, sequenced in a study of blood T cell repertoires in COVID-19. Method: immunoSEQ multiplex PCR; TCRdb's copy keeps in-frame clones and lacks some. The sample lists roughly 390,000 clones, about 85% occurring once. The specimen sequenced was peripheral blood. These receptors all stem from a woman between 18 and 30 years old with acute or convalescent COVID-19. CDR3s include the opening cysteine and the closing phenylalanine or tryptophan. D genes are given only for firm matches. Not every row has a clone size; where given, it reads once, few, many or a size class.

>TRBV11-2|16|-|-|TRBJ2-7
CASSLDLGAIMGEQYF
TGTGCCAGCAGCTTAGATCTGGGGGCTATCATGGGCGAGCAGTACTTC
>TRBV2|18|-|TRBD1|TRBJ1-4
CASSVRSPRTGEGEKLFF
TGTGCCAGCAGTGTTCGGTCCCCGCGGACAGGGGAAGGCGAAAAACTGTTTTTT
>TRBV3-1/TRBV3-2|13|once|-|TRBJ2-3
CASQIKWDTAQYF
TGTGCCAGTCAAATAAAGTGGGACACAGCGCAGTATTTT
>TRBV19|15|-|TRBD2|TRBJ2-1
CASSSGLAGGNEQFF
TGTGCCAGTAGTTCCGGACTAGCGGGAGGGAATGAGCAGTTCTTC
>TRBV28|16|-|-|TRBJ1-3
CASSLYALAAGNTIYF
TGTGCCAGCAGTTTATACGCCCTCGCGGCTGGAAACACCATATATTTT
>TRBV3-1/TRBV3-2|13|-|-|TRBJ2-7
CASSQERLSEQYF
TGTGCCAGCAGCCAAGAACGACTTTCGGAGCAGTACTTC
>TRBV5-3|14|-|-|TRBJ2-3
CARSLQPLTDTQYF
TGTGCCAGAAGCTTACAACCGCTCACAGATACGCAGTATTTT
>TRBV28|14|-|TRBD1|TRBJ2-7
CASSLTGTGSKQYF
TGTGCCAGCAGCCTGACCGGGACAGGCTCCAAGCAGTACTTC
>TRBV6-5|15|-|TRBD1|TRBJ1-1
CASSPNTGENTEAFF
TGTGCCAGCAGTCCCAATACAGGGGAGAACACTGAAGCTTTCTTT
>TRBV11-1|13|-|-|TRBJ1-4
CASSYSGQEKLFF
TGTGCCAGCAGCTATTCAGGGCAAGAAAAACTGTTTTTT
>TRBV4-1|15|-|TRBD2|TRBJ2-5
CASSPGTSGGETQYF
TGCGCCAGCAGCCCAGGGACTAGCGGGGGGGAGACCCAGTACTTC
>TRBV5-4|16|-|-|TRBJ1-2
CASSSSIFRTYYGYTF
TGTGCCAGCAGCTCGTCGATATTCCGAACATACTATGGCTACACCTTC
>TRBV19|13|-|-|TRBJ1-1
CASSIDRGFEAFF
TGTGCCAGTAGTATAGATAGGGGGTTTGAAGCTTTCTTT
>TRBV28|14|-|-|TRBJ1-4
CASTRGGEGEKLFF
TGTGCCAGCACTCGTGGGGGGGAGGGTGAAAAACTGTTTTTT
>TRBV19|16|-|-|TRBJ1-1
CASTQAYGGMNTEAFF
TGTGCCAGTACCCAAGCCTACGGGGGGATGAACACTGAAGCTTTCTTT
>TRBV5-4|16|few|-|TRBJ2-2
CASSSATGRVAGELFF
TGTGCCAGCAGCTCCGCAACAGGGCGGGTGGCCGGGGAGCTGTTTTTT
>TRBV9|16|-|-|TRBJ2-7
CASSLGGTARSYEQYF
TGTGCCAGCAGCCTAGGGGGGACAGCCAGATCCTACGAGCAGTACTTC
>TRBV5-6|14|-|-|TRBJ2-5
CASSSLQIEETQYF
TGTGCCAGCAGCTCCTTACAAATCGAAGAGACCCAGTACTTC
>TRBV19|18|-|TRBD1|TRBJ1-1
CASDRGEEKRWMNTEAFF
TGTGCCAGCGACAGGGGTGAAGAAAAACGCTGGATGAACACTGAAGCTTTCTTT
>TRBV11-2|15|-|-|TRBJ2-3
CASSPGGQRGNTQYF
TGTGCCAGCAGCCCAGGGGGACAGCGGGGGAATACGCAGTATTTT
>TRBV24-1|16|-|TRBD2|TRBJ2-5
CATSDSVWAGGETQYF
TGTGCCACCAGTGATTCTGTGTGGGCGGGAGGAGAGACCCAGTACTTC
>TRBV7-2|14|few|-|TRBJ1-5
CASSLWTVGQPQHF
TGTGCCAGCAGCCTCTGGACAGTAGGGCAGCCCCAGCATTTT
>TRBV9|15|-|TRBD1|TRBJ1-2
CASSAGTGGNYGYTF
TGTGCCAGCAGCGCTGGGACAGGGGGCAACTATGGCTACACCTTC
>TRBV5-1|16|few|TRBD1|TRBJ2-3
CASSLIGQGATDTQYF
TGCGCCAGCAGCCTGATAGGGCAGGGGGCCACAGATACGCAGTATTTT
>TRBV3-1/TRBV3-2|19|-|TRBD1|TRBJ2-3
CASSQDLEYRGRGTDTQYF
TGTGCCAGCAGCCAAGACCTAGAATACAGGGGGCGCGGAACAGATACGCAGTATTTT
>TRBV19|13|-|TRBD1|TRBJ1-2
CATTGGADYGYTF
TGTGCCACAACAGGGGGCGCCGACTATGGCTACACCTTC
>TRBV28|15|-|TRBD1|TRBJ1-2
CASSLVDQGATGYTF
TGTGCCAGCAGTTTAGTTGATCAGGGGGCCACGGGCTACACCTTC
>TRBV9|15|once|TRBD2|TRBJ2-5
CASSVGLAGKETQYF
TGTGCCAGCAGCGTAGGTCTAGCGGGAAAAGAGACCCAGTACTTC
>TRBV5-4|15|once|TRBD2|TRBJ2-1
CASSYSGSSYNEQFF
TGTGCCAGCAGTTATAGCGGGAGCTCCTACAATGAGCAGTTCTTC
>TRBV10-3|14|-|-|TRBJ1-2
CAITQRERDYGYTF
TGTGCCATCACTCAAAGAGAACGCGACTATGGCTACACCTTC
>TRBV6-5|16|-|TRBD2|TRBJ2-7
CASSFTRTSGHYEQYF
TGTGCCAGCAGTTTCACCCGGACTAGCGGGCACTACGAGCAGTACTTC
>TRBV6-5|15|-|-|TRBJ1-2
CASIGDGRANYGYTF
TGTGCCAGCATCGGGGATGGGAGGGCTAACTATGGCTACACCTTC
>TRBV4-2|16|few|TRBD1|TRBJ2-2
CASSQDTGTGAGELFF
TGTGCCAGCAGCCAAGATACCGGGACAGGGGCCGGGGAGCTGTTTTTT
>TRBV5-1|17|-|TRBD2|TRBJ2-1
CASSLAMGLAVYNEQFF
TGCGCCAGCAGCTTGGCAATGGGACTAGCGGTCTACAATGAGCAGTTCTTC
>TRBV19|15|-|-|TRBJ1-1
CASSNRPGEWTEAFF
TGTGCCAGTAGTAACCGGCCAGGGGAGTGGACTGAAGCTTTCTTT
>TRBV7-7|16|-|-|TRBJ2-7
CASTKGPGQSYDQQYF
TGTGCCAGCACCAAAGGTCCCGGACAGTCCTACGATCAGCAGTACTTC
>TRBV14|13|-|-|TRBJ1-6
CASSQEARSPLHF
TGTGCCAGCAGCCAAGAAGCACGCTCACCCCTCCACTTT
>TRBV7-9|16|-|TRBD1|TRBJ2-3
CASSSVGQGNTDTQYF
TGTGCCAGCAGCTCCGTGGGACAGGGTAACACAGATACGCAGTATTTT
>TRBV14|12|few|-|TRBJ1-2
CASSQGGYGYTF
TGTGCCAGCAGCCAGGGAGGCTATGGCTACACCTTC
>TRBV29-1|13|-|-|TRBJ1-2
CSVVDSSNYGYTF
TGCAGCGTTGTGGACAGCTCTAACTATGGCTACACCTTC
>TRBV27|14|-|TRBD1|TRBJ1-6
CASSLTGQGSPLHF
TGTGCCAGCAGTCTGACAGGGCAGGGTTCACCCCTCCACTTT
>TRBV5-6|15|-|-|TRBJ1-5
CASSLGGTSNQPQHF
TGTGCCAGCAGCTTGGGGGGGACTTCCAATCAGCCCCAGCATTTT
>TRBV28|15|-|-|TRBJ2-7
CASSAPWDTPYEQYF
TGTGCCAGCAGCGCCCCCTGGGACACCCCCTACGAGCAGTACTTC
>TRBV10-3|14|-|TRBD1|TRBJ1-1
CAISGRTGDIEAFF
TGTGCCATCAGTGGTCGGACAGGGGATATTGAAGCTTTCTTT
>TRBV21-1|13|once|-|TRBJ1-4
CASSAQGREKLFF
TGTGCCAGCAGCGCACAGGGAAGGGAAAAACTGTTTTTT
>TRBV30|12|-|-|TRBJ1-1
CAWSSQGTEAFF
TGTGCCTGGAGCTCGCAGGGGACTGAAGCTTTCTTT
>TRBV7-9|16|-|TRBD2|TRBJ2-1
CASSLEASGRLNEQFF
TGTGCCAGCAGCTTAGAAGCTAGCGGGAGGCTCAATGAGCAGTTCTTC
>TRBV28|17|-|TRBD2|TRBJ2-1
CASSPLLASGGPNEQFF
TGTGCCAGCAGTCCCCTTCTCGCTAGCGGGGGGCCCAATGAGCAGTTCTTC
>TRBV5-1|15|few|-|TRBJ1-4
CASSPQAATNEKLFF
TGCGCCAGCAGCCCCCAGGCCGCAACTAATGAAAAACTGTTTTTT
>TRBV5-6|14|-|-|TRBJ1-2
CASSSVPRDYGYTF
TGTGCCAGCAGCTCGGTCCCTCGGGACTATGGCTACACCTTC